The present entry profiles one T cell receptor beta chain with its context. Here immunoSEQ multiplex PCR was the method, and the copy in TCRdb shows in-frame clones only, minus some. The sample has tens of thousands of clones, about nine tenths seen once. The data are from a study of T cell changes during pregnancy in multiple sclerosis. The germline CDR1 and CDR2 sequences are MNHEY and SMNVEV (reference sequence). With 7 bases clipped from V and 5 bases from J, the junction kept 12 bases outside the gene matches. The CDR3 totals 15 residues. The sample consisted of peripheral blood, taken before pregnancy. J is TRBJ2-3 and V is TRBV27, with 7 positions matching TRBD2. This TCR came from a female donor with multiple sclerosis, enrolled in a pregnancy study. CDR3 amino acids: CASTVKLARGDTQYF. DNA of the CDR3: TGTGCCAGCACCGTTAAACTAGCGCGGGGAGATACGCAGTATTTT.